This TCR beta chain comes out of a study of cytomegalovirus exposure and HLA in healthy donors. Study as a whole: The 130 or so validation repertoires, a later analysis reported, used the same platform as the 666 repertoires from the first cohort.

The CDR3 sequence is 15 residues long. Germline V gene lookup returns CDR1 MNHNS and CDR2 SASEGT. Germline trimming cut 4 bases from V and 2 bases from J; bases unmatched to any gene: 3. Sequencing was performed with immunoSEQ multiplex PCR; in TCRdb, only in-frame clones are kept and a portion is missing. The data contain 35,000 to 40,000 clones, approximately 92% of them singletons. Donors were drawn from the approximately 120-subject validation cohort, separate from the 666-subject first cohort. Notes on the study in general: Cytomegalovirus association was listed for 164 TCR beta chains. Subsequent analysis found a tendency for first-cohort TCR clusters to co-occur within the 110 or so validation repertoires.

Concerning this clone: The antigen is not known.

The receptor was derived from a man younger than 30 in good health and CMV-seronegative. The chain uses TRBV6-1 and TRBJ2-5; 11 bases match TRBD2. Source material: PBMCs. The CDR3 spells CASSAGTSGQETQYF. For the CDR3, the DNA is TGTGCCAGCAGTGCTGGGACTAGCGGACAAGAGACCCAGTACTTC.